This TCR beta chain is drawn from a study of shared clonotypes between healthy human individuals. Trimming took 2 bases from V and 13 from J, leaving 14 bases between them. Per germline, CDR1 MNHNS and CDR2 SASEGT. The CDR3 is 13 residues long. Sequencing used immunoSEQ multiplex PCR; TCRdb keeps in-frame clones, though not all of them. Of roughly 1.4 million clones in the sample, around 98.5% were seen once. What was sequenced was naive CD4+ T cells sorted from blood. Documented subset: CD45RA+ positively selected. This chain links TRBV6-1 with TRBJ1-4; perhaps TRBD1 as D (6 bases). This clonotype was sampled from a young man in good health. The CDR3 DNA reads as TGTGCCAGCAGTGAAAACCCGGACAGAAGACTGTTTTTT. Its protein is CASSENPDRRLFF.